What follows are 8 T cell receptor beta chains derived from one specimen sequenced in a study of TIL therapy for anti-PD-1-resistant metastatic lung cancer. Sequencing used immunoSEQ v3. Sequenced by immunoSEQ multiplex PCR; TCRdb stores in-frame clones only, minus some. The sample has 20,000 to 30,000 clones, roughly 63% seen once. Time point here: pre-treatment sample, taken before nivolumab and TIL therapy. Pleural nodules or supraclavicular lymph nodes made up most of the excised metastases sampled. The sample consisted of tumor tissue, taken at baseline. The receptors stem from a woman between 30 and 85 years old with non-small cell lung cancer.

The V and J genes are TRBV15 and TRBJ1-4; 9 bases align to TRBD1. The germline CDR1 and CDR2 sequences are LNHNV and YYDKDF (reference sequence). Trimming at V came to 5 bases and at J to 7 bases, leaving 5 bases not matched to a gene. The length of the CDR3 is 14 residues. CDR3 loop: CATSLTGGGEKLFF. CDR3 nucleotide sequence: TGTGCCACCAGCCTGACAGGGGGAGGTGAAAAACTGTTTTTT.

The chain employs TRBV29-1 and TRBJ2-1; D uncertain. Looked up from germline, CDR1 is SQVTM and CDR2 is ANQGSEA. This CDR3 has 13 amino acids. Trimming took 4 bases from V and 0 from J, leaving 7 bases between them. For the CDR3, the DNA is TGCAGCGTTGGGGTTAGCTCCTACAATGAGCAGTTCTTC. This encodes CSVGVSSYNEQFF.

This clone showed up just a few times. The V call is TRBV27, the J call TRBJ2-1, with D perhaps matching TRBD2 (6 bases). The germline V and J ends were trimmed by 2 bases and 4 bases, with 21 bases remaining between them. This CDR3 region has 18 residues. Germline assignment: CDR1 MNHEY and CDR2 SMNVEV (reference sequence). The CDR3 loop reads CASSLPPSVVAAYNEQFF. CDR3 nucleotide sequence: TGTGCCAGCAGTTTACCCCCCTCTGTAGTAGCGGCTTACAATGAGCAGTTCTTC.

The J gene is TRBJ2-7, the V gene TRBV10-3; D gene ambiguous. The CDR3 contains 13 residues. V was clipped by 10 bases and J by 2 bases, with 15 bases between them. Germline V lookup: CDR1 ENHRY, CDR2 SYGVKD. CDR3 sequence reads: CASSVFATYEQYF. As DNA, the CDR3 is TGTGCCAGCAGCGTCTTTGCCACCTACGAGCAGTACTTC.

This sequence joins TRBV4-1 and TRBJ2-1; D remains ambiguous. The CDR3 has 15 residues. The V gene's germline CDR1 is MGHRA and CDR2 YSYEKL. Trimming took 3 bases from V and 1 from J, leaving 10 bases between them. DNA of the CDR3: TGCGCCAGCAGCCATCCAGGTGGGTCCTACAATGAGCAGTTCTTC. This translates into CASSHPGGSYNEQFF.

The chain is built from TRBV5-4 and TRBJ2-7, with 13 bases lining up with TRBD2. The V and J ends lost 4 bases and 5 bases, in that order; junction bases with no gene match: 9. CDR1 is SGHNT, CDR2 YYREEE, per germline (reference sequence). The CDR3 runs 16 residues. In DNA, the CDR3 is TGTGCCAGCAGCCGGACTAGCGGGGGCCTTGAGCACGAGCAGTACTTC. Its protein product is CASSRTSGGLEHEQYF.

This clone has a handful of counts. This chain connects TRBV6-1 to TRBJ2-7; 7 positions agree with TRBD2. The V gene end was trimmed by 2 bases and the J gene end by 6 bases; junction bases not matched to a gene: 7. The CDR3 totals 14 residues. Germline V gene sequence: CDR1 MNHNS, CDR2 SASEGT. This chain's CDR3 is CASSETSVVREQYF. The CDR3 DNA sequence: TGTGCCAGCAGTGAAACTAGCGTCGTTCGCGAGCAGTACTTC.

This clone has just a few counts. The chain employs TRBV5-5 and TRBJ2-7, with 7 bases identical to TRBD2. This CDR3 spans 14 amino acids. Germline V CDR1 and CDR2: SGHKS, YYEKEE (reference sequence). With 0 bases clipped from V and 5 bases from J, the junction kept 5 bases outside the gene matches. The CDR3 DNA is TGTGCCAGCAGCTTGGTCAGAGGGAGGGACGAGCAGTACTTC. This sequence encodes CASSLVRGRDEQYF.